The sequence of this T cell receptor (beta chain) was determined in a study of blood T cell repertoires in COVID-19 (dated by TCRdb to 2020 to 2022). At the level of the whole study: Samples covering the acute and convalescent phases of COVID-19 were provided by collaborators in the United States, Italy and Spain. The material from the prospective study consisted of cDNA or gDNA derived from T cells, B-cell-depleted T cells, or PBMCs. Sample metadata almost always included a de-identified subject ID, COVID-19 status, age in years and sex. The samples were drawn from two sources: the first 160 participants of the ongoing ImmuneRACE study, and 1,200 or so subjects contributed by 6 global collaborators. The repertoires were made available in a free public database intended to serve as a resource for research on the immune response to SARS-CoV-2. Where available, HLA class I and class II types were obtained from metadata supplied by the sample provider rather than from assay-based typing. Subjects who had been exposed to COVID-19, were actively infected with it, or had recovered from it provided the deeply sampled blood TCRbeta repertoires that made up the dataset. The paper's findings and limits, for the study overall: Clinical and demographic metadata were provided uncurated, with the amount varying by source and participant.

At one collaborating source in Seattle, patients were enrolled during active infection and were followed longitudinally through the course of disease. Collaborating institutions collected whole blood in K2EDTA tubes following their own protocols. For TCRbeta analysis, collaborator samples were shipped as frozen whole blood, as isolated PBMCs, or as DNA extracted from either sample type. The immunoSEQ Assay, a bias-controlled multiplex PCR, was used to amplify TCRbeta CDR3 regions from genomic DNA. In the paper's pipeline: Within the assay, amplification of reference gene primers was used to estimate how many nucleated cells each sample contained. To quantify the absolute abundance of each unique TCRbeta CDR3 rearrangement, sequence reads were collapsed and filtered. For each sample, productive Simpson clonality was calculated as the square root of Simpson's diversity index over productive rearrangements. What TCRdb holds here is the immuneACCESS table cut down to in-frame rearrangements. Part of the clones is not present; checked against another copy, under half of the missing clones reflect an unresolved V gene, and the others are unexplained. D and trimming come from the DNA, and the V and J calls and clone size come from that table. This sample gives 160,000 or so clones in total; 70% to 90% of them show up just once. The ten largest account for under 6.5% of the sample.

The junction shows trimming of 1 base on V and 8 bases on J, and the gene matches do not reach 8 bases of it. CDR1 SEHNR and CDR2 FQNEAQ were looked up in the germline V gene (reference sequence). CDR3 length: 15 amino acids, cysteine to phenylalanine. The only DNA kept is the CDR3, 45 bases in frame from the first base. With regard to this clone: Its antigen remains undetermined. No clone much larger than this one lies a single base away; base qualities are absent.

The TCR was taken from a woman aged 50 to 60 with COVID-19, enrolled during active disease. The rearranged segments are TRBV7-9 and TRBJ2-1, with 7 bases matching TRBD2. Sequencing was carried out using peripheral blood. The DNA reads TGTGCCAGCAGCTTAGGGTGGACTAGTTCGTATGAGCAGTTCTTC. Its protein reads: CASSLGWTSSYEQFF.